This passage covers 23 T cell receptor beta chains from one sample sequenced in a study of long-term antiretroviral therapy in people with HIV. The immunoSEQ assay was v3.0, run at survey level. Sequencing used immunoSEQ multiplex PCR; TCRdb keeps in-frame clones, though not all of them. Among about 33,000 clones listed, about three quarters were seen once. Sequences were derived from unsorted PBMCs, sampled 2 years after starting antiretroviral therapy. All receptors come from a woman aged 45-65 years with HIV.

V gene TRBV5-5 combines with J gene TRBJ1-6, with D unresolved. V was trimmed by 0 bases and J by 0 bases, leaving 7 bases between them. This CDR3 comprises 16 residues. CDR1 and CDR2 from the germline V gene are SGHKS and YYEKEE (reference sequence). CDR3 coding DNA: TGTGCCAGCAGCTTGGGAGCTAACTCCTATAATTCACCCCTCCACTTT. It is translated as CASSLGANSYNSPLHF.

This clone was picked up a small number of times. This rearrangement joins TRBV6-5 to TRBJ1-3; a possible D gene is TRBD1 (5 bases). The CDR3 is 15 amino acids. V shed 5 bases and J shed 4 bases, with 15 bases lying between them. CDR1 and CDR2 (germline): MNHEY, SVGAGI. CDR3 region: CASSRQSSVGNTIYF. CDR3 nucleotides: TGTGCCAGCAGTCGACAGTCCTCCGTGGGAAACACCATATATTTT.

This chain joins TRBV5-1 and TRBJ1-4; possibly TRBD1 for D (6 bases). Trimming removed 2 bases at V and 3 bases at J, with 23 bases between. Germline V CDR1 and CDR2: SGHRS, YFSETQ. The CDR3 covers 19 residues. CDR3 region: CASSLRVPGQRAPNEKLFF. DNA of the CDR3: TGCGCCAGCAGCTTAAGGGTACCGGGACAACGGGCCCCTAATGAAAAACTGTTTTTT.

V is TRBV6-6 and J is TRBJ1-2; D may be TRBD1 (6 bases). Deletions cut 5 bases from V and 7 bases from J, with 17 bases between. The length of the CDR3 is 14 residues. Germline-derived CDR1 and CDR2 are MNHNY and SVGAGI (reference sequence). CDR3 DNA sequence: TGTGCCAGCAGTCCTCCCGGGGGGCAAGTTGGCTACACCTTC. Encoded protein: CASSPPGGQVGYTF.

V and J are TRBV5-1 and TRBJ1-1, with 9 nucleotides matching TRBD1. CDR1 is SGHRS and CDR2 is YFSETQ in the germline V gene. J was trimmed by 4 bases and V by 1 base; bases with no gene match: 11. The CDR3 contains 17 residues. The CDR3 nucleotides are TGCGCCAGCAGCTTGCAATGGGACAGGGTGTATGGCACTGAAGCTTTCTTT. It is translated as CASSLQWDRVYGTEAFF.

The genes are TRBV5-1 and TRBJ2-1; a weak D match, TRBD2 (6 bases). The CDR3 length is 13 residues. V was trimmed by 0 bases and J by 12 bases, leaving 13 bases between them. From germline, CDR1 is SGHRS and CDR2 YFSETQ. CDR3: CASSLDPGGMQFF. In nucleotides, the CDR3 is TGCGCCAGCAGCTTGGATCCCGGAGGGATGCAGTTCTTC.

This clone showed up just a few times. V gene TRBV20-1 combines with J gene TRBJ2-1; no reliable D call. This CDR3 has 10 residues. With 6 bases removed from V and 10 bases from J, the gap between germline ends came to 10 bases. The germline gives CDR1 DFQATT, CDR2 SNEGSKA (reference sequence). CDR3 loop: CSATAREQFF. CDR3 nucleotide sequence: TGCAGTGCCACCGCAAGGGAGCAGTTCTTC.

This clone showed up just a few times. This sequence joins TRBV9 and TRBJ1-6; D not resolved. V lost 4 bases, J lost 0 bases, and 11 bases lay in between. The CDR3 is 16 amino acids. Germline V lookup: CDR1 SGDLS, CDR2 YYNGEE. CDR3 in DNA: TGTGCCAGCAGCCCAGTCGGGCACTCCTATAATTCACCCCTCCACTTT. Amino acid sequence: CASSPVGHSYNSPLHF.

The V gene is TRBV5-5, the J gene TRBJ2-5, with D unresolved. The CDR3 loop spans 13 amino acids. The ends were cut back, 2 bases at V and 5 bases at J, with 10 bases in the middle. The germline V gene encodes CDR1 SGHKS and CDR2 YYEKEE (reference sequence). Here the CDR3 reads CASSLIMSETQYF. The CDR3 nucleotides read TGTGCCAGCAGCTTAATAATGTCGGAGACCCAGTACTTC.

In this sample, this clone turned up a few times. This sequence joins TRBV7-3 and TRBJ2-7, with 7 nucleotides matching TRBD1. Germline loops: CDR1 SGHTA, CDR2 FQGTGA. V gave up 5 bases and J gave up 3 bases; unmatched junction bases: 4. The CDR3 length is 13 residues. The CDR3 DNA sequence: TGTGCCAGCAGCCCCAGACAGGGCTACGAGCAGTACTTC. This encodes CASSPRQGYEQYF.

V usage is TRBV19 and J usage is TRBJ1-1; D is possibly TRBD1 (6 bases). Trimming removed 4 bases from V and 1 base from J, with 13 bases in between. Germline CDR1 reads LNHDA; CDR2 reads SQIVND (reference sequence). The CDR3 covers 15 residues. This CDR3 reads CASSRTGNENTEAFF. The CDR3 bases are TGTGCCAGTAGTAGAACAGGGAATGAGAACACTGAAGCTTTCTTT.

This clone was counted a single time. The rearrangement uses TRBV6-6 and TRBJ2-1; 12 bases are a match to TRBD2. V lost 10 bases to trimming and J lost 6 bases; unmatched junction nucleotides: 10. The germline CDR1 and CDR2 sequences are MNHNY and SVGAGI (reference sequence). The CDR3 consists of 15 residues. The DNA for the CDR3 is TGTGCCACCTCCGAACTAGCGGGGGGTCCCAATGAGCAGTTCTTC. This encodes CATSELAGGPNEQFF.

The chain couples TRBV15 to TRBJ2-5; D is unresolved. This CDR3 has 17 amino acids. The germline V gene encodes CDR1 LNHNV and CDR2 YYDKDF (reference sequence). The V end lost 7 bases, the J end lost 2 bases, and 23 bases lay between the germline ends. This chain's CDR3 is CATTKSTSSDFQETQYF. The CDR3, as DNA: TGTGCCACCACCAAGAGTACCTCCTCTGACTTTCAAGAGACCCAGTACTTC.

The chain uses TRBV5-3 and TRBJ1-5; D may be TRBD1 (6 bases). TRBV5-3 is flagged as an ORF with uncertain function. The CDR3 is made up of 15 amino acids. With 5 bases removed from V and 2 bases from J, the gap between germline ends came to 14 bases. The CDR3 sequence is CARSPVGQCNQPQHF. The CDR3 DNA follows: TGTGCCAGAAGTCCCGTAGGACAGTGCAATCAGCCCCAGCATTTT.

This clone has just one count. The chain joins TRBV5-1 to TRBJ1-1, with D hard to call. Germline loops: CDR1 SGHRS, CDR2 YFSETQ. CDR3 length equals 13 residues. Trimming removed 4 bases from V and 7 bases from J, with 14 bases in between. In DNA, the CDR3 is TGCGCCAGCAGCCTCGTAGGGCGGGATGAAGCTTTCTTT. Residues: CASSLVGRDEAFF.

V gene TRBV27 combines with J gene TRBJ2-1, with D unresolved. Deletions cut 0 bases from V and 5 bases from J, with 11 bases between. CDR1 MNHEY and CDR2 SMNVEV come from the germline V gene (reference sequence). This CDR3 comprises 15 residues. The CDR3 sequence: CASSLSLVRNNEQFF. The CDR3 DNA reads TGTGCCAGCAGTTTATCGTTGGTACGAAACAATGAGCAGTTCTTC.

The V and J genes are TRBV27 and TRBJ2-7; TRBD2 might be the D (6 bases). The CDR3 consists of 13 residues. Germline CDR1 and CDR2: MNHEY and SMNVEV (reference sequence). The V end was cut by 2 bases, the J end by 4 bases, with 9 bases between. CDR3 loop: CASSLGLSYEQYV. The DNA of the CDR3 is TGTGCCAGCAGTTTAGGACTATCGTACGAGCAGTACGTC.

There are a few counts of this clone. The chain employs TRBV6-6 and TRBJ2-2, with 8 bases lining up with TRBD1. CDR3 size: 14 residues. The junction had 5 bases not matched to a gene; V was cut back by 10 bases and J by 1 base. Germline lookup yields CDR1 MNHNY and CDR2 SVGAGI (reference sequence). The CDR3 protein is CATRTGKNTGELFF. CDR3 sequence (DNA): TGTGCCACCAGGACAGGGAAGAACACCGGGGAGCTGTTTTTT.

V and J are TRBV5-4 and TRBJ1-1; TRBD1 is a possible D gene (6 bases). This CDR3 is 12 amino acids long. V was cut by 5 bases and J by 5 bases, with 10 bases left in between. Germline V lookup: CDR1 SGHNT, CDR2 YYREEE (reference sequence). CDR3: CASRLDSTEAFF. CDR3 DNA sequence: TGTGCCAGCAGACTGGACAGTACTGAAGCTTTCTTT.

The chain couples TRBV9 to TRBJ1-1; D remains unclear. The CDR3 totals 15 residues. Trimming stripped 0 bases from V and 4 bases from J, with 13 bases between. The germline V gene encodes CDR1 SGDLS and CDR2 YYNGEE. The CDR3 loop reads CASSVEDGPFTEAFF. CDR3 coding DNA: TGTGCCAGCAGCGTAGAAGATGGACCTTTCACTGAAGCTTTCTTT.

The CDR3 is CASSSQVNTEAFF. CDR3 nucleotides: TGTGCCAGCAGCTCACAGGTGAACACTGAAGCTTTCTTT. V and J are TRBV7-3 and TRBJ1-1; D possibly corresponds to TRBD1 (5 bases). This CDR3 comprises 13 residues. V dropped 4 bases and J dropped 0 bases, with 6 bases sitting between them. CDR1 SGHTA and CDR2 FQGTGA come from the germline V gene. Drawing the rest from reference TRBV7-3 and TRBJ1-1, the complete variable domain is GAGVSQTPSNKVTEKGKYVELRCDPISGHTALYWYRQSLGQGPEFLIYFQGTGAADDSGLPNDRFFAVRPEGSVSTLKIQRTERGDSAVYLCASSSQVNTEAFFGQGTRLTVV.

This clone has a single count. The chain carries TRBV6-5 and TRBJ1-1, with no clear D. The CDR3 is 15 amino acids. CDR1 MNHEY and CDR2 SVGAGI come from the germline V gene. The V and J ends lost 2 bases and 1 base respectively, with 11 bases between them. The DNA for the CDR3 is TGTGCCAGCAGTTACGGAACGCAGAAGAACACTGAAGCTTTCTTT. The encoded protein is CASSYGTQKNTEAFF.

The chain has TRBV6-5 and TRBJ1-1, with TRBD1 matching 7 bases. V lost 6 bases and J lost 3; bases outside the gene matches: 1. The CDR3 totals 12 residues. Germline CDR1 is MNHEY and CDR2 is SVGAGI. The CDR3 coding sequence is TGTGCCAGCAGGGACAGGCACACTGAAGCTTTCTTT. Amino acid sequence: CASRDRHTEAFF.